This T cell receptor (beta chain) stems from a study of T-cell reconstitution after alpha-beta-depleted transplantation in children. Study observations and caveats: Newly produced T cells mostly provided counts and TCRbeta diversity after one year, as hyperexpanded clones declined. The origin of alpha-beta T cells about two months after transplant was reportedly several hundred expanded graft clones.

Germline CDR1 is LNHDA and CDR2 is SQIVND (reference sequence). Trimming removed 3 bases at V and 4 bases at J, with 6 bases between. CDR3 length equals 12 residues. This clonotype has a count of ten or more. The antigen is undetermined. Library preparation (for TCRbeta) was performed with unique molecular identifiers. TCRdb fed the PCR reads into MiXCR, producing one record per CDR3 protein. The sample has approximately 190,000 distinct CDR3 sequences, 6.3% seen once; the top ten hold around 4.1%. The sequence came from a girl under three years old with combined immunodeficiency, due to receive a stem cell transplant. Source: PBMCs, taken before TCRalphabeta/CD19-depleted stem cell transplant. The J gene is TRBJ1-1, the V gene TRBV19; D gene uncertain. The CDR3 here is CASSIGSTEAFF. The CDR3 nucleotides are TGTGCCAGTAGTATCGGGTCCACTGAAGCTTTCTTT. Using reference TRBV19 and TRBJ1-1 for the parts outside the CDR3, the full variable domain is DGGITQSPKYLFRKEGQNVTLSCEQNLNHDAMYWYRQDPGQGLRLIYYSQIVNDFQKGDIAEGYSVSREKKESFPLTVTSAQKNPTAFYLCASSIGSTEAFFGQGTRLTVV.